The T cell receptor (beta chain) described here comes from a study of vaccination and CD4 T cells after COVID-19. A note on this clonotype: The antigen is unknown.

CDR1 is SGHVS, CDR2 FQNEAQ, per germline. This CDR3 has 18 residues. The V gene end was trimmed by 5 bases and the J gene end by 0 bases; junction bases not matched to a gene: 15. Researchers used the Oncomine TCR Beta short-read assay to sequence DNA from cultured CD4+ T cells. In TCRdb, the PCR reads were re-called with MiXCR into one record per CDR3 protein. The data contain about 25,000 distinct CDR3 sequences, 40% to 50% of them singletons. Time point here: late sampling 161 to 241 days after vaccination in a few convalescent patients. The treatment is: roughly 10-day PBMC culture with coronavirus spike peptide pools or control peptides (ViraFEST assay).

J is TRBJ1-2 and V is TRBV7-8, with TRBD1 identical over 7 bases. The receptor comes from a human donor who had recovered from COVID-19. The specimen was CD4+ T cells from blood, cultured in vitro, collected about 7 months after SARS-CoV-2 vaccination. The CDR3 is CASSNGRSAGTANYGYTF. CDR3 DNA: TGTGCCAGCAGCAACGGGCGGTCAGCCGGGACAGCTAACTATGGCTACACCTTC.